The next 15 T cell receptor beta chains were all read from a single sample in a study of T cells expressing NK-cell markers. Using the 5' RACE reads, TCRdb records one entry per CDR3 protein without DNA. This table lists fewer than 300,000 distinct CDR3 sequences. Sequencing used blood T cells: a sorted CD56 or NKG2C T cell subset, CD4+ or CD8+ T cells, or bulk PBMC T cells (not recorded which). Receptors originate from a woman aged 18 to 75 in good health.

This rearrangement joins TRBV11-2 to TRBJ2-4. The CDR3 contains 15 residues. Germline V lookup: CDR1 SGHAT, CDR2 FQNNGV. The CDR3 is CASSLVGGSKNIQYF.

The chain employs TRBV6-2 or TRBV6-3 and TRBJ2-1. Germline loops: CDR1 MNHEY, CDR2 SVGEGT. The CDR3 sequence is 13 residues long. The CDR3 reads CASSSLPYNEQFF.

The chain employs TRBV7-2 and TRBJ2-1; lacking DNA, the TRBD2 call made by TCRdb goes unchecked. Germline V lookup: CDR1 SGHTA, CDR2 FQGNSA. The CDR3 covers 17 residues. CDR3 amino acids: CASSLLGLPSSYNEQFF.

The chain is built from TRBV7-2 and TRBJ2-7; the TCRdb D gene call, TRBD2, has no DNA to confirm it. This CDR3 spans 11 amino acids. Germline V lookup: CDR1 SGHTA, CDR2 FQGNSA. The CDR3 protein is CASSSTPQQYF.

The gene calls are TRBV20-1 and TRBJ1-5; lacking DNA, the TRBD1 call made by TCRdb goes unchecked. The CDR3 sequence is 15 residues long. Germline CDR1 DFQATT, CDR2 SNEGSKA (reference sequence). The CDR3 reads CSARDRTGGHQPQHF.

This chain uses TRBV18 with TRBJ2-3. This CDR3 spans 13 amino acids. CDR1 is KGHSH and CDR2 is LQKENI in the germline V gene. The CDR3 loop is CASSPYIGDTQYF.

The genes are TRBV29-1 and TRBJ1-5; TCRdb proposes TRBD1, but this gene call is untestable without DNA. The CDR3 length is 12 residues. Germline V lookup: CDR1 SQVTM, CDR2 ANQGSEA. The CDR3 protein is CSVGVRGQPQHF. The full variable domain, completed using reference TRBV29-1 and TRBJ1-5, is SAVISQKPSRDICQRGTSLTIQCQVDSQVTMMFWYRQQPGQSLTLIATANQGSEATYESGFVIDKFPISRPNLTFSTLTVSNMSPEDSSIYLCSVGVRGQPQHFGDGTRLSIL.

This rearrangement joins TRBV30 to TRBJ2-1; the D call of TRBD2 rests on TCRdb alone, since no DNA is present to check it. Germline V lookup: CDR1 GTSNPN, CDR2 SVGIG (reference sequence). The CDR3 sequence is 13 residues long. Here the CDR3 reads CAWALNGYNEQFF.

V gene TRBV12-3 or TRBV12-4 combines with J gene TRBJ1-5; TCRdb lists TRBD1, though no DNA is available to test this call. This CDR3 has 14 amino acids. The CDR3 protein is CASSPGQNNQPQHF.

The chain joins TRBV6-5 to TRBJ2-1; TCRdb selects TRBD2, and the lack of DNA leaves this call unchecked. Germline CDR1 MNHEY, CDR2 SVGAGI. The CDR3 has 16 amino acids. CDR3: CASSYSTGSKGNEQFF.

This rearrangement joins TRBV28 to TRBJ2-5; TCRdb reports TRBD1, a call that lacks DNA to check it against. The CDR3 is made up of 14 amino acids. Germline V lookup: CDR1 MDHEN, CDR2 SYDVKM. This CDR3 reads CASSSRDSRETQYF.

The rearrangement uses TRBV6-1 and TRBJ2-3; TCRdb's D gene call, TRBD1, goes unchecked for lack of DNA. This CDR3 is 15 amino acids long. Germline V lookup: CDR1 MNHNS, CDR2 SASEGT. The chain's CDR3 is CASMGSRPRTDTQYF.

The V call is TRBV28, the J call TRBJ2-1. The CDR3 is made up of 13 amino acids. Germline V gene lookup returns CDR1 MDHEN and CDR2 SYDVKM. CDR3 region: CASTDRVDNEQFF.

This rearrangement joins TRBV6-2 or TRBV6-3 to TRBJ2-5; absent DNA, TCRdb's TRBD1 call cannot be checked. The length of the CDR3 is 16 residues. Germline CDR1 and CDR2: MNHEY and SVGEGT. CDR3 sequence reads: CASSYSLGSGAETQYF.

The V gene is TRBV20-1, the J gene TRBJ1-5; the TRBD1 assignment by TCRdb is unverifiable without DNA. The CDR3 extends over 14 amino acids. Per the germline V gene, CDR1 is DFQATT and CDR2 is SNEGSKA (reference sequence). CDR3 amino acids: CSAAGQSSNQPQHF.